This TCR beta chain appears in the sequencing data of a study of cytomegalovirus exposure and HLA in healthy donors. Study outcomes and limitations: Cytomegalovirus status was reportedly diagnosed by the classifier with high sensitivity and specificity.

Trimming took off 1 base at V and 3 bases at J, with 10 bases between the two ends. The CDR3 length is 14 residues. Per germline, CDR1 GTSNPN and CDR2 SVGIG (reference sequence). Details on this clone: As yet, its antigen is unknown.

TCRdb's table, derived via immunoSEQ multiplex PCR, lists solely in-frame clones and lacks some. The sample consists of 200,000 to 250,000 clones, 75% to 90% of them appearing once. V is TRBV30 and J is TRBJ1-5, with D perhaps matching TRBD1 (6 bases). The sequenced material came from PBMCs. The TCR originated in a young woman in good health and CMV-seronegative. CDR3 DNA: TGTGCCTGGAGTGAAGGACAGCTCAATCAGCCCCAGCATTTT. This translates into CAWSEGQLNQPQHF.